Here is one T cell receptor beta chain with its context. These data belong to a study of blood T cell repertoires in COVID-19. About the study: PBMCs, B-cell-depleted T cells, or T cells provided the cDNA or gDNA that made up the material.

The authors' processing: Amplification of reference gene primers was used by the study to estimate nucleated cell counts. This table comes from immunoSEQ multiplex PCR, and its TCRdb copy is limited to in-frame clones, with some not included. The V and J calls and clone size come from that table; D and trimming were worked out from the DNA. Here the sample spans approximately 180,000 clones, 85% to 90% being singletons. Trimming pared 5 bases from V and 1 base from J, leaving 7 bases between. CDR1 and CDR2 (germline): SGHRS, YFSETQ. The CDR3 has 13 residues. This study enrolled people aged 18 to 89 from around 26 US geographic areas. Donors in Cohort 3 who had recovered were those with two negative PCRs, healthcare professional clearance, or resolution of their symptoms.

This receptor was obtained from a man between 35 and 55 years old who had recovered from COVID-19. The chain is built from TRBV5-1 and TRBJ1-5; tentative D call: TRBD1 (5 bases). Sample: PBMCs or T cells enriched from blood (not recorded which). The CDR3 region has the DNA TGCGCCAGCAGGGAGGGGAGCAATCAGCCCCAGCATTTT. This translates into CASREGSNQPQHF.